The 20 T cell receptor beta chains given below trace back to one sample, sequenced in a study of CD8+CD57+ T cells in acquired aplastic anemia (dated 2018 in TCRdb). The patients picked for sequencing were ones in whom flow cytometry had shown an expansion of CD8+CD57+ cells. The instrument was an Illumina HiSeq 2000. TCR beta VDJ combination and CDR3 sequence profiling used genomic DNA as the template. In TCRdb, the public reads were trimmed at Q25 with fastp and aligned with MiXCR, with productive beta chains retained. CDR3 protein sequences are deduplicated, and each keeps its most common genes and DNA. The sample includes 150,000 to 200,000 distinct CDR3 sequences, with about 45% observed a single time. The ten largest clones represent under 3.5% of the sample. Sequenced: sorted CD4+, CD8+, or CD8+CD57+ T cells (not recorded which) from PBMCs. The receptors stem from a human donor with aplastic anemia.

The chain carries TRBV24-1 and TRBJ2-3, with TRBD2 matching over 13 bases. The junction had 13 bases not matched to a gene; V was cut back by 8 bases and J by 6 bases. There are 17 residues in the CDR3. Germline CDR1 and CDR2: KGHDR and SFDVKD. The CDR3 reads CATTTGTSGTTHDTQYF. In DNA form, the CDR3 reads TGTGCCACCACGACAGGGACTAGCGGGACTACACATGATACGCAGTATTTT.

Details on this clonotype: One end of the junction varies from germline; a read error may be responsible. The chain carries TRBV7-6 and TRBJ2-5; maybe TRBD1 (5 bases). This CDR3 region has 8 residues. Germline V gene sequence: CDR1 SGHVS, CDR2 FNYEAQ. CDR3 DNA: TGTGCCAGCAGCGAAAGGGGCTTC. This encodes CASSERGF. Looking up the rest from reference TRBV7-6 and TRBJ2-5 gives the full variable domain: GAGVSQSPRYKVTKRGQDVALRCDPISGHVSLYWYRQALGQGPEFLTYFNYEAQQDKSGLPNDRFSAERPEGSISTLTIQRTEQRDSAMYRCASSERGFGPGTRLLVL.

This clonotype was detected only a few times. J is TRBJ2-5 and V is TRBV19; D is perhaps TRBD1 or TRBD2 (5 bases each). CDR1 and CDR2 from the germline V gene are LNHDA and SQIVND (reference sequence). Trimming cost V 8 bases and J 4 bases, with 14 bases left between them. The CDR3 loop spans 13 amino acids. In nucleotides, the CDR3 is TGTGCCAGTTCTCCTTATGGGGGAGAGACCCAGTACTTC. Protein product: CASSPYGGETQYF. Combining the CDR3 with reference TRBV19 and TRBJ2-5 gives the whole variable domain DGGITQSPKYLFRKEGQNVTLSCEQNLNHDAMYWYRQDPGQGLRLIYYSQIVNDFQKGDIAEGYSVSREKKESFPLTVTSAQKNPTAFYLCASSPYGGETQYFGPGTRLLVL.

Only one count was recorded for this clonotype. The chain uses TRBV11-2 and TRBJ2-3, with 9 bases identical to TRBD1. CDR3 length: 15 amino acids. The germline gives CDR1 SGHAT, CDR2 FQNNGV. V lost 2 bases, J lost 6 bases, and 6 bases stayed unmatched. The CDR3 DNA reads TGTGCCAGCAGCTTACACAGGGGGCAGAGCGATACGCAGTATTTT. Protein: CASSLHRGQSDTQYF.

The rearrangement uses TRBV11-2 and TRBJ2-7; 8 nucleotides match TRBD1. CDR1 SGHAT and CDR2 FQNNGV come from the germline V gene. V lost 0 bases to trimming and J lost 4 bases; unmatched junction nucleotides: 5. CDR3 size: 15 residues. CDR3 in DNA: TGTGCCAGCAGCTTAGAAGGGACAGGTCCTTACGAGCAGTACTTC. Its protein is CASSLEGTGPYEQYF. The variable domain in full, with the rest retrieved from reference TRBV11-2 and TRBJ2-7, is EAGVAQSPRYKIIEKRQSVAFWCNPISGHATLYWYQQILGQGPKLLIQFQNNGVVDDSQLPKDRFSAERLKGVDSTLKIQPAKLEDSAVYLCASSLEGTGPYEQYFGPGTRLTVT.

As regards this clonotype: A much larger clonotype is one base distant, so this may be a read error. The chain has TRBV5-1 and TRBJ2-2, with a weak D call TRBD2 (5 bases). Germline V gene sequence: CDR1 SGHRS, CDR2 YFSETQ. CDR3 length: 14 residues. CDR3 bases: TGCGCCAGCAGCTTGGTAGTGAACACCGGGGAGCTGCTTTTT. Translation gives CASSLVVNTGELLF.

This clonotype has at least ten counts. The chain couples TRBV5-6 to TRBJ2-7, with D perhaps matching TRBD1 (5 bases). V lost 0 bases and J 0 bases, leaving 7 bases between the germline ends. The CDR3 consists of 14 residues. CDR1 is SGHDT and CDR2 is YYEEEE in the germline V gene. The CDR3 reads CASSLVTGSYEQYF. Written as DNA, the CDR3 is TGTGCCAGCAGCTTGGTTACAGGCTCCTACGAGCAGTACTTC.

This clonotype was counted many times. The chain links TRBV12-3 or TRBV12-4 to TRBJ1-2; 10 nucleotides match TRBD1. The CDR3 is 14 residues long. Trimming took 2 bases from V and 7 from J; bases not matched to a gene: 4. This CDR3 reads CASSLRQGAGGYTF. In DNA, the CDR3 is TGTGCCAGCAGTTTACGACAGGGGGCGGGTGGCTACACCTTC.

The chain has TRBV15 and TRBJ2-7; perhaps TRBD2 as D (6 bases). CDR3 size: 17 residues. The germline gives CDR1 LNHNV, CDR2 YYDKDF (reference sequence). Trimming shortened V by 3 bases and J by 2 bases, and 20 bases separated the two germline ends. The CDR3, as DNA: TGTGCCACCAGCAGCCGGAAGGGAGGCGGGGCGGCCTACGAGCAGTACTTC. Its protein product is CATSSRKGGGAAYEQYF.

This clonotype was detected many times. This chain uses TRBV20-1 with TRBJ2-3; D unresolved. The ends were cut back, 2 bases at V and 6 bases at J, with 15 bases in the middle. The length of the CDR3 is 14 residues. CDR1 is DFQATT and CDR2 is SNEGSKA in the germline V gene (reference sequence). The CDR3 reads CSARSGPRQDTQYF. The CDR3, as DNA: TGCAGTGCTAGATCAGGACCACGCCAGGATACGCAGTATTTT.

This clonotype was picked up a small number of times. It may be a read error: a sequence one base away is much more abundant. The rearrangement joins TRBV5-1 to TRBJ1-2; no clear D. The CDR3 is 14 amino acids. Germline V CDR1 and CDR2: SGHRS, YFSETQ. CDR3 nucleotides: TGCGCCTGCAGCTTGGGTCACGGATACTATGGCTACACCTTC. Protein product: CACSLGHGYYGYTF.

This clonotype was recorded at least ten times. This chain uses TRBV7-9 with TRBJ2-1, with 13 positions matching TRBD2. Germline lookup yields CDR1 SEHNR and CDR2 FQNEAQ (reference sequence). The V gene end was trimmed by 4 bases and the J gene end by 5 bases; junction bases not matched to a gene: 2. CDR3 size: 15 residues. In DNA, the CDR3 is TGTGCCAGCAGCTGGACTAGCGGGAGCCACAATGAGCAGTTCTTC. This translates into CASSWTSGSHNEQFF.

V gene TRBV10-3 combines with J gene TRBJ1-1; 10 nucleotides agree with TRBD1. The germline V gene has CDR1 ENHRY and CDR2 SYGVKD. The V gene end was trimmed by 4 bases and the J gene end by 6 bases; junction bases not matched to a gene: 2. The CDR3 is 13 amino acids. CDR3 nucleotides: TGTGCCATCAGTGGACAGGGGGCTTCTGAAGCTTTCTTT. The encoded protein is CAISGQGASEAFF.

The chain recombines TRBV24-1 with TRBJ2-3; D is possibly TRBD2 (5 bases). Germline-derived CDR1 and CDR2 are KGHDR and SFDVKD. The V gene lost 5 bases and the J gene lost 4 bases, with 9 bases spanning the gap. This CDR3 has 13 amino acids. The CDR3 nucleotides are TGTGCCACCAGTGCGGGGTTCCCAGATACGCAGTATTTT. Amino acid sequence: CATSAGFPDTQYF.

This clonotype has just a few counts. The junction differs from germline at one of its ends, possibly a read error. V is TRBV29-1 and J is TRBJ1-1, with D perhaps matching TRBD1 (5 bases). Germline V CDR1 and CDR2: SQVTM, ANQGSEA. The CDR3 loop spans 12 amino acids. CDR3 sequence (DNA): TGCAGCGCCAGTAACCAGGACACCGAAGCTTTCTTT. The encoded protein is CSASNQDTEAFF.

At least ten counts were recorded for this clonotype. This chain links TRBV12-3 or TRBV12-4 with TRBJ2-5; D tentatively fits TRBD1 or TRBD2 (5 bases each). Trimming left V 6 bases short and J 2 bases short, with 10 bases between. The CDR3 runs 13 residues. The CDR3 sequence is CASRLGTQETQYF. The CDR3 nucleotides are TGTGCCAGCAGGCTCGGGACGCAAGAGACCCAGTACTTC.

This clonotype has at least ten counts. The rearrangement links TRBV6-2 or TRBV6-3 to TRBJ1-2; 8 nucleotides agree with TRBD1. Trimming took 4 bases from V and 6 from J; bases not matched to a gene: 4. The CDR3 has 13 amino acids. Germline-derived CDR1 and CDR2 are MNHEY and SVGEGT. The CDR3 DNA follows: TGTGCCAGCAGTTTGACAGGGGAGGATGGCTACACCTTC. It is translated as CASSLTGEDGYTF.

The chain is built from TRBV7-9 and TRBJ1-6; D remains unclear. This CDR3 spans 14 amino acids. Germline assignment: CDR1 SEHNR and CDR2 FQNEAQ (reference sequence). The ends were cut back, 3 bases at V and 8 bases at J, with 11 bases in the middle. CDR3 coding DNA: TGTGCCAGCAGCTTGGGTGGGGATGATTCACCCCTCCACTTT. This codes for CASSLGGDDSPLHF.

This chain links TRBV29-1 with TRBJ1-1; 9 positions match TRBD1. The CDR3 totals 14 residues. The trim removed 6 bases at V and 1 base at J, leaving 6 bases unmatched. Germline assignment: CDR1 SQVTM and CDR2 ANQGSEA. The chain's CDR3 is CSVARTGANTEAFF. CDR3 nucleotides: TGCAGCGTAGCAAGGACAGGGGCGAACACTGAAGCTTTCTTT. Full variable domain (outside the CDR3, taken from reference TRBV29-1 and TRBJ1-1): SAVISQKPSRDICQRGTSLTIQCQVDSQVTMMFWYRQQPGQSLTLIATANQGSEATYESGFVIDKFPISRPNLTFSTLTVSNMSPEDSSIYLCSVARTGANTEAFFGQGTRLTVV.

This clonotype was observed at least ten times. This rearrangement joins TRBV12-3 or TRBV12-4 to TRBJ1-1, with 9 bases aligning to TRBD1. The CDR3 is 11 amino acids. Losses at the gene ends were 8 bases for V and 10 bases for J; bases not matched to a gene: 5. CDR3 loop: CASSYRGRAFF. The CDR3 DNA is TGTGCCAGCTCATACAGGGGGCGAGCTTTCTTT.